Given below is one TCR beta chain in context. No cognate antigen has been identified for it. Qualities for individual bases were not recorded, and no much larger clone is one base off. This record belongs to a study of T-cell reconstitution after alpha-beta-depleted transplantation in children listed by TCRdb under 2016. The study in broad terms: Using TCR repertoire profiling, the study quantitatively followed how T-cell immune reconstitution unfolded in children after TCRalphabeta/CD19-depleted allogeneic hematopoietic cell transplantation.

The germline V gene provides CDR1 SGHRS and CDR2 YFSETQ. Trimming takes 4 bases from V and 0 bases from J, and the germline ends sit 11 bases apart. From cysteine to phenylalanine, the CDR3 is 14 amino acids long. Solely the CDR3 DNA is kept, with 42 bases framed from the first base. Libraries were constructed by PCR. TCRdb shows the sequencer as Illumina HiSeq 2500. Molecular barcoding was employed in the preparation of TCR libraries, with unique molecular identifiers being used to normalize TCRbeta repertoire quantification. TCRdb ran its own pipeline on the public reads, namely fastp trimming at Q25 and MiXCR clone calling, and kept in-frame beta chains. Under each unique CDR3 protein, matching rows form one entry showing the most common genes and DNA. The sample data list about half a million distinct CDR3 sequences, and approximately 12% of these were observed just once. The ten largest clonotypes hold over 5.5% of the sample.

This TCR derives from a human donor who donated a stem cell graft to a child with combined immunodeficiency. The sequence joins TRBV5-1 to TRBJ2-7; no D gene is confidently identified. Sequenced material: PBMCs from the stem cell graft donor, taken from the stem cell graft. The CDR3 in this case is CASSLSRNSYEQYF. The DNA sequence is TGCGCCAGCAGCCTTAGCCGAAACTCCTACGAGCAGTACTTC.